This TCR beta chain is drawn from a study of shared clonotypes between healthy human individuals. This table comes from immunoSEQ multiplex PCR, and its TCRdb copy is limited to in-frame clones, with some not included. Altogether around 940,000 clones are present, over 60% being singletons, with the ten largest covering roughly 1.5%. The CDR3 spans 14 residues. Germline V lookup: CDR1 SGHRS, CDR2 YFSETQ. Trimming removed 1 base from V and 6 bases from J; junction bases left unmatched: 5. Every donor was a Caucasian adult from Nashville, Tennessee. The sequence was collected from a man aged 18-30 years in good health. The rearrangement joins TRBV5-1 to TRBJ1-2; 8 bases are shared with TRBD1. Specimen: memory CD4+ T cells sorted from blood. The subset here: CD45RA-negative fraction. DNA of the CDR3: TGCGCCAGCAGCTTGTGGCCAGGGGGCGATGGCTACACCTTC. Its translation: CASSLWPGGDGYTF.